This TCR beta chain was identified in a study of cytomegalovirus exposure and HLA in healthy donors. The CDR3 spans 15 residues. The germline CDR1 and CDR2 sequences are SGHRS and YFSETQ. V was pared by 1 base and J by 0 bases, with 8 bases between. Whereas donors were nominally healthy upon sampling, unrecorded immune exposures were probable. Vbeta (60) and Jbeta (13) primers were used in the PCR. Study processing details: Later, 65 million to 85 million unique TCR beta chains were counted in an analysis, and around 11 million of them were shared. Generated by immunoSEQ multiplex PCR, the TCRdb table keeps only in-frame clones and is missing some. V, J and clone size derive from that table, while D and trimming were established from the DNA sequence. The sample lists about 200,000 clones, 80% to 90% occurring once.

The sequence was obtained from a woman in her 30s in good health and CMV-seronegative. The rearrangement uses TRBV5-1 and TRBJ2-1, with D uncertain. Sequenced: PBMCs. DNA of the CDR3: TGCGCCAGCAGCTTGACAGTCAGCTCCTACAATGAGCAGTTCTTC. Amino acids: CASSLTVSSYNEQFF.